This TCR beta chain was retrieved from a study of T-cell reconstitution after alpha-beta-depleted transplantation in children (TCRdb year 2016). Study-level background: Using TCR repertoire profiling, the study followed T-cell immune reconstitution in a quantitative way in children after TCRalphabeta/CD19-depleted allogeneic hematopoietic cell transplantation. Study-wide findings and limitations: In some patients, high TCRbeta diversity at day 60 was attributed to recipient T cells and intrathymic progenitors that had survived conditioning. The apparently early recovery of alphabetaT-cell counts about two months after transplant reportedly depended on only several hundred rapidly expanded clones that came from non-depleted graft cells. Hyperexpanded clone frequencies declined over subsequent months; after one year, T-cell counts and TCRbeta diversity were mostly attributed to newly produced T cells.

Library prep was done by PCR. Sequencing instrument: Illumina HiSeq 2500. Molecular barcoding was employed in the preparation of TCR libraries, with unique molecular identifiers being used to normalize TCRbeta repertoire quantification. TCRdb applied fastp at Q25 and MiXCR to the public reads, then kept only in-frame beta chains. Rows matching on CDR3 protein sequence are summarized as one entry with the most common DNA and genes. Within this sample are 530,000 or so distinct CDR3 sequences, with 25% to 30% of them counted one time only. The top ten clonotypes cover approximately 39% of the sample. This specimen's treatment or condition label, interpreted: allogeneic hematopoietic cell transplantation with graft depleted of TCRalphabeta T cells and CD19 B cells. The transplant recipients were children given TCRalphabeta/CD19-depleted allogeneic hematopoietic cell grafts. A note on this clonotype: What antigen it recognizes has not been identified. Per-base quality was not reported, and no clone a single base away is much larger than it.

The clonotype comes from a boy in the first two years of life with Wiskott-Aldrich syndrome, due to receive a stem cell transplant. The material was PBMCs, obtained before TCRalphabeta/CD19-depleted stem cell transplant.

The CDR3 corresponds to CASSPLEGQGRNTIYF. The sequenced DNA is TGTGCCAGCTCACCACTGGAGGGACAGGGGCGAAACACCATATATTTT. The chain couples TRBV18 to TRBJ1-3; 10 of the junction bases match TRBD1. The germline V and J ends show losses of 1 base and 5 bases respectively, and no gene match explains 5 bases of the junction. CDR1 and CDR2, looked up from the germline V gene, are KGHSH and LQKENI. The CDR3 goes from the cysteine to the phenylalanine over 16 residues. CDR3 DNA is the only sequence kept; it has 48 bases, read in frame from the first base. Where the CDR3 stops, the reference TRBV18 and TRBJ1-3 genes take over; the full variable domain is NAGVMQNPRHLVRRRGQEARLRCSPMKGHSHVYWYRQLPEEGLKFMVYLQKENIIDESGMPKERFSAEFPKEGPSILRIQQVVRGDSAAYFCASSPLEGQGRNTIYFGEGSWLTVV.